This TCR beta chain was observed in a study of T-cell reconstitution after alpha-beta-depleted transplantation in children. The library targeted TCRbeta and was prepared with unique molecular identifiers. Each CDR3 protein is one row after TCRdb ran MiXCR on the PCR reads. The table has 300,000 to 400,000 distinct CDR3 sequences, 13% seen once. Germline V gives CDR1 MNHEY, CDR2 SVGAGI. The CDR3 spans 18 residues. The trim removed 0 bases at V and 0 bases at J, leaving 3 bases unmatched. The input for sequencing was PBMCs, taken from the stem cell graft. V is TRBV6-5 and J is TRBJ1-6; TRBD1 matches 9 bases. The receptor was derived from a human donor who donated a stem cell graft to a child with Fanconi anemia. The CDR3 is CASSYSGTGSSYNSPLHF. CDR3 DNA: TGTGCCAGCAGTTACTCAGGGACAGGGAGCTCCTATAATTCACCCCTCCACTTT.